This T cell receptor beta chain is drawn from a study of beta chain features in type 1 diabetes. General observations from the study: Among all four CD4+ subsets, Type 1 diabetes patients had TCRB CDR3s that were moderately but significantly shorter. Using cDNA template may skew counts toward highly expressing activated cells. Type 1 diabetes patients had fewer VDJ junction insertions and more deletions.

The CDR3 covers 15 residues. V dropped 0 bases and J dropped 3 bases, with 9 bases sitting between them. Per germline, CDR1 SGHTA and CDR2 FQGNSA. All of the isolated RNA was reverse transcribed, so expressed TCRB transcripts were sequenced. The method was immunoSEQ multiplex PCR; TCRdb's version includes in-frame clones alone and lacks a portion of them. The sample has approximately 46,000 clones, around 40% seen once. CD4+ naive, central memory, regulatory and stem cell-like memory cells were sorted via CD45RO/CCR7/CD25/CD127/CD95/CD27. This clone was counted only a few times. Its antigen is as yet unknown.

The chain links TRBV7-2 to TRBJ2-1, with D perhaps matching TRBD2 (5 bases). This sequence was found in a young man with type 1 diabetes. The sample was stem cell memory CD4+ T cells from blood. CDR3 amino acids: CASSLAGVVYNEQFF. CDR3 nucleotides: TGTGCCAGCAGCTTAGCGGGAGTCGTCTACAATGAGCAGTTCTTC.